This T cell receptor (beta chain) was sequenced during a study of shared T cell receptors in the human thymus. V lost 2 bases and J lost 7; bases outside the gene matches: 16. The CDR3 spans 17 residues. Germline CDR1 is GTSNPN and CDR2 is SVGIG (reference sequence). The protocol was immunoSEQ multiplex PCR, while the TCRdb copy is restricted to in-frame clones and leaves out a portion. Among about 660,000 clones, roughly 90% were seen once, and the ten largest hold around 0.0099%. These data were also filed under a second study, of human thymus T cells.

The rearrangement links TRBV30 to TRBJ2-7, with TRBD1 matching over 11 bases. Specimen: thymocytes. The receptor's source is a boy under three years old with a congenital heart defect. CDR3 loop: CAWSLLLPGQGVWEQYF. In DNA form, the CDR3 reads TGTGCCTGGAGTCTCCTCTTACCGGGACAGGGGGTCTGGGAGCAGTACTTC.